The rows below give T cell receptor beta chains drawn from one sample of a study of cytomegalovirus exposure and HLA in healthy donors. Using immunoSEQ multiplex PCR, the repertoire was profiled, and TCRdb retains in-frame clones only, with some absent. Altogether around 120,000 clones are present, 75% to 90% being singletons, with the ten largest covering 4% to 5.5%. The sequencing sample was made of PBMCs. All receptors derive from a man between 18 and 35 years old in good health and CMV-seropositive. CDR3s include the opening cysteine and the closing phenylalanine or tryptophan. The order of the fields is D gene, V gene, J gene, clone size, CDR3 DNA, CDR3 protein. A D gene is named only where the DNA matches it firmly. For some rows the clone size is stated as once, few or many, or as a class when expanded; others skip it.

>.|TRBV4-3|TRBJ1-1|.
TGCGCCAGCAGCCAAGCAGGGATCAACACTGAAGCTTTCTTT
CASSQAGINTEAFF
>.|TRBV15|TRBJ2-1|.
TGTGCCACCAGCCGCGTAGGAGGCGGCAATGAGCAGTTCTTC
CATSRVGGGNEQFF
>.|TRBV7-2|TRBJ1-1|.
TGTGCCAGCAGCTTCTTGGGACAACAGAACACTGAAGCTTTCTTT
CASSFLGQQNTEAFF
>TRBD1|TRBV15|TRBJ1-6|.
TGTGCCACCAGCTCCCAGGACAGGGGGTTTAATTCACCCCTCCACTTT
CATSSQDRGFNSPLHF
>.|TRBV28|TRBJ2-5|.
TGTGCCAGCAGTTTCCCGGAGGGTGGGACCCAGTACTTC
CASSFPEGGTQYF
>.|TRBV7-2|TRBJ2-1|.
TGTGCCAGCAGCCCAAACAGGGAGGGTGAGCAGTTCTTC
CASSPNREGEQFF
>.|TRBV4-2|TRBJ2-5|.
TGTGCCAGCAGCCAAGATTGGGGGCCCCAAGAGACCCAGTACTTC
CASSQDWGPQETQYF
>.|TRBV4-2|TRBJ2-2|.
TGTGCCAGCAGTGGAGGGACAGAGAACACCGGGGAGCTGTTTTTT
CASSGGTENTGELFF
>.|TRBV27|TRBJ2-3|.
TGTGCCAGCAGTTTTTTGGGGCCGCCAGGGTGGGATGGCACAGATACGCAGTATTTT
CASSFLGPPGWDGTDTQYF
>TRBD1|TRBV29-1|TRBJ2-7|.
TGCAGCGTAGACACAGGGGACTACGAGCAGTACTTC
CSVDTGDYEQYF
>.|TRBV6-1|TRBJ1-6|.
TGTGCCAGCAGTGAAGCGGCAGTGGTATCACCCCTCCACTTT
CASSEAAVVSPLHF
>.|TRBV29-1|TRBJ1-3|.
TGCAGCGTGCTCCTTGTAGCTACTGGAAACACCATATATTTT
CSVLLVATGNTIYF
>TRBD1|TRBV19|TRBJ1-1|.
TGTGCCAGTACCCCGGGACAGGGGGCGAACACTGAAGCTTTCTTT
CASTPGQGANTEAFF
>TRBD2|TRBV9|TRBJ2-3|.
TGTGCCAGCAGCGTAGGGCCTAGCGGGGGGGAAACTAGCACAGATACGCAGTATTTT
CASSVGPSGGETSTDTQYF
>.|TRBV7-2|TRBJ1-2|.
TGTGCCAGCAGCTTACTCTCGGTCTATGGCTACACCTTC
CASSLLSVYGYTF
>.|TRBV6-1|TRBJ1-5|.
TGTGCCAGCAGTGAACTCTCCAGGCCGAAGACTCAGCCCCAGCATTTT
CASSELSRPKTQPQHF
>TRBD2|TRBV7-2|TRBJ2-7|once
TGTGCCAGCAGCTTAGGAGGTAGCGGGGCCTACGAGCAGTACTTC
CASSLGGSGAYEQYF
>.|TRBV5-1|TRBJ2-1|once
TGCGCCAGCAGCTTGAGGAGTTACAATGAGCAGTTCTTC
CASSLRSYNEQFF
>TRBD1|TRBV7-2|TRBJ2-2|once
TGTGCCAGCAGCCGCGACAGGGCCTACGGGGAGCTGTTTTTT
CASSRDRAYGELFF
>TRBD2|TRBV5-1|TRBJ2-1|once
TGCGCCAGCAGCTCCGTGGGGGGGAGCTCCTACAATGAGCAGTTCTTC
CASSSVGGSSYNEQFF
>.|TRBV27|TRBJ1-1|.
TGTGCCAGCAGTTTGGGGGCGGACACTGAAGCTTTCTTT
CASSLGADTEAFF
>.|TRBV7-9|TRBJ2-7|.
TGTGCCAGCAGCGCTATGGGACAAGGCTACGAGCAGTACTTC
CASSAMGQGYEQYF
>TRBD1|TRBV7-9|TRBJ1-2|.
TGTGCCAGCAGCTTAGGGACAGGAGTCAACTATGGCTACACCTTC
CASSLGTGVNYGYTF
>.|TRBV5-1|TRBJ1-1|.
TGCGCCAGCAGTTTGATGACAGACATGAACACTGAAGCTTTCTTT
CASSLMTDMNTEAFF
>TRBD1|TRBV5-1|TRBJ1-2|.
TGCGCCAGCAGCTTGGGCCCTTTAGGGGGCAGGCAGGACGCCTATGGCTACACCTTC
CASSLGPLGGRQDAYGYTF
>.|TRBV4-3|TRBJ1-6|.
TGCGCCAGCAGCCTTTTGTGGGGGGGGGATTCACCCCTCCACTTT
CASSLLWGGDSPLHF
>.|TRBV2|TRBJ1-3|.
TGTGCCAGCAACTTTGCCCGGGACACTTCTGGAAACACCATATATTTT
CASNFARDTSGNTIYF
>.|TRBV4-3|TRBJ2-2|.
TGCGCCAGCAGGCCTGGGACAGCGGGCACCGGGGAGCTGTTTTTT
CASRPGTAGTGELFF